This TCR beta chain comes out of a study of blood T cell repertoires in COVID-19. Per the original methods: Reference gene primer amplification gave nucleated cell count estimates. Using immunoSEQ multiplex PCR, the repertoire was profiled, and TCRdb retains in-frame clones only, with some absent. The DNA was the basis for D and trimming; V, J and clone size are from that table. The sample includes 20,000 or so clones, roughly 87% seen only once; the top ten take just under 20%. The sequence came from a human donor in a cohort sampled during active COVID-19. The specimen sequenced was peripheral blood.

The CDR3 DNA is TGTGCCAGCAGCTCCCCGGGGTTTGGGGCCAACGTCCTGACTTTC. It yields the protein CASSSPGFGANVLTF. This chain joins TRBV5-4 and TRBJ2-6; D may be TRBD2 (5 bases). The germline CDR1 and CDR2 sequences are SGHNT and YYREEE (reference sequence). CDR3 length equals 15 residues. V lost 3 bases to trimming and J lost 3 bases, with 10 bases between them.